The 28 T cell receptor beta chains in this list originate from one sample, sequenced in a study of cytomegalovirus exposure and HLA in healthy donors (TCRdb year 2017). Library construction relied on the immunoSEQ multiplex PCR assay. A mixture of 60 forward primers for TCR Vbeta segments and 13 reverse primers for TCR Jbeta segments was used in the multiplex PCR. This is the immuneACCESS table as TCRdb keeps it, with only in-frame sequences that have V and J called. A part of the clones is gone; compared with another copy, unresolved V genes explain less than half, and the rest is unexplained. Counted in this sample were 140,000 or so clones; around 78% of them appeared once. 2% to 2.5% of the sample is held by the ten biggest clonotypes. What was sequenced was PBMCs. These receptors originate from a woman between 18 and 29 years old in good health and CMV-seropositive.

The chain uses TRBV9 and TRBJ2-1; 9 bases agree with TRBD2. From germline, CDR1 is SGDLS and CDR2 YYNGEE. The CDR3 has 15 residues. V trimming: 4 bases; J trimming: 9 bases; junction bases outside the gene matches: 11. The DNA for the CDR3 is TGTGCCAGCAGCCCAGGGGGGACTAGCTTTGCTGAGCAGTTCTTC. It encodes CASSPGGTSFAEQFF.

The genes are TRBV6-5 and TRBJ1-2, with 7 bases identical to TRBD1. Germline V gene sequence: CDR1 MNHEY, CDR2 SVGAGI. The CDR3 runs to 16 residues. V was pared by 0 bases and J by 4 bases, with 8 bases of the junction left unmatched. In DNA, the CDR3 is TGTGCCAGCAGTTACTCGAACAACAGGGGCTTCTATGGCTACACCTTC. Protein: CASSYSNNRGFYGYTF.

This clone has only one observation. The V and J genes are TRBV20-1 and TRBJ2-5, with TRBD1 matching over 8 bases. Trimming took 8 bases from V and 4 from J; bases not matched to a gene: 3. The V gene's germline CDR1 is DFQATT and CDR2 SNEGSKA (reference sequence). CDR3 length equals 11 residues. DNA for the CDR3: TGCAGTCCTACAGGGGGAGAGACCCAGTACTTC. It yields the protein CSPTGGETQYF.

This chain uses TRBV7-2 with TRBJ2-5; 9 bases are shared with TRBD2. V lost 5 bases, J lost 2 bases, and 6 bases stayed unmatched. The V gene's germline CDR1 is SGHTA and CDR2 FQGNSA. The CDR3 extends over 15 amino acids. CDR3 amino acids: CASSPVAGEQETQYF. The DNA of the CDR3 is TGTGCCAGCAGCCCTGTAGCGGGGGAACAAGAGACCCAGTACTTC.

V is TRBV5-1 and J is TRBJ2-1, with TRBD1 as a possible D gene (7 bases). Germline V CDR1 and CDR2: SGHRS, YFSETQ. Trimming removed 4 bases at V and 4 bases at J, with 18 bases between. The CDR3 is made up of 16 amino acids. CDR3 nucleotides: TGCGCCAGCAGCCCATCAGGGGGAGGCATTTACAATGAGCAGTTCTTC. Translated: CASSPSGGGIYNEQFF. The whole variable domain, remainder taken from reference TRBV5-1 and TRBJ2-1, is KAGVTQTPRYLIKTRGQQVTLSCSPISGHRSVSWYQQTPGQGLQFLFEYFSETQRNKGNFPGRFSGRQFSNSRSEMNVSTLELGDSALYLCASSPSGGGIYNEQFFGPGTRLTVL.

This clone was detected a few times. The chain carries TRBV2 and TRBJ2-7; TRBD1 aligns across 7 bases. Trimming at V came to 10 bases and at J to 0 bases, leaving 9 bases not matched to a gene. CDR3 size: 14 residues. CDR1 is SNHLY and CDR2 is FYNNEI in the germline V gene. The CDR3 nucleotides are TGTGCCATTACCGGGACAGCGAGCTCCTACGAGCAGTACTTC. This codes for CAITGTASSYEQYF.

A single count supports this clone. The chain links TRBV11-2 to TRBJ2-5; 8 nucleotides match TRBD1. In germline, CDR1 is SGHAT, CDR2 FQNNGV. With V trimmed by 1 base and J by 2 bases, 3 bases remained unmatched. This CDR3 is 15 amino acids long. The CDR3 is CASSLAHRGQETQYF. The DNA of the CDR3 is TGTGCCAGCAGCTTAGCGCACAGGGGGCAAGAGACCCAGTACTTC.

This chain links TRBV11-2 with TRBJ2-4; TRBD2 aligns across 8 bases. There are 19 residues in the CDR3. V lost 4 bases and J lost 1; bases outside the gene matches: 15. The germline V gene encodes CDR1 SGHAT and CDR2 FQNNGV. The CDR3 loop reads CASSSRVAGNIKAKNIQYF. The CDR3 DNA reads TGTGCCAGCAGCTCCCGAGTAGCGGGGAACATTAAGGCCAAAAACATTCAGTACTTC.

This clone was detected only a few times. The chain couples TRBV10-1 to TRBJ2-5; D is unclear. The CDR3 extends over 14 amino acids. V shed 3 bases and J shed 7 bases, with 15 bases lying between them. The V gene's germline CDR1 is WNHNN and CDR2 SYGVQD (reference sequence). CDR3 sequence: CASSESGEKRTQYF. CDR3 coding DNA: TGCGCCAGCAGTGAATCCGGTGAGAAAAGGACCCAGTACTTC.

The chain has TRBV7-2 and TRBJ1-5; a weak D match, TRBD1 (5 bases). Deletions cut 3 bases from V and 0 bases from J, with 21 bases between. CDR1 is SGHTA, CDR2 FQGNSA, per germline. CDR3 length: 19 residues. DNA of the CDR3: TGTGCCAGCAGCTTGGGGCTTAGGGTTGGAATACGTAGCAATCAGCCCCAGCATTTT. Its translation: CASSLGLRVGIRSNQPQHF.

Notes on this clone: Additional DNA sequences in this sample encode the identical CDR3. The genes are TRBV5-6 and TRBJ1-2, with 7 nucleotides matching TRBD1. This CDR3 spans 13 amino acids. V lost 0 bases and J lost 5; bases outside the gene matches: 1. Germline lookup yields CDR1 SGHDT and CDR2 YYEEEE. CDR3 protein: CASSLGRGYGYTF. CDR3 DNA: TGTGCCAGCAGCTTGGGCAGGGGGTATGGCTACACCTTC.

J is TRBJ1-6 and V is TRBV4-1, with unresolved D. CDR1 is MGHRA, CDR2 YSYEKL, per germline. This CDR3 is 12 amino acids long. Trimming took off 8 bases at V and 7 bases at J, with 9 bases between the two ends. This CDR3 is CASVEGNSPLHF. The CDR3, as DNA: TGCGCCAGCGTGGAGGGCAATTCACCCCTCCACTTT.

The genes are TRBV10-1 and TRBJ2-2; D call uncertain. Trimming shortened V by 0 bases and J by 3 bases, and 11 bases separated the two germline ends. This CDR3 has 16 amino acids. CDR1 is WNHNN and CDR2 is SYGVQD in the germline V gene (reference sequence). The CDR3 DNA sequence: TGCGCCAGCAGTGAGTCTGCAGGCCTCTACACCGGGGAGCTGTTTTTT. Amino acids: CASSESAGLYTGELFF.

The table lists this clone with a count of one. The chain is built from TRBV6-5 and TRBJ1-5; 9 nucleotides line up with TRBD1. This CDR3 has 15 residues. Germline V gene sequence: CDR1 MNHEY, CDR2 SVGAGI. V lost 6 bases to trimming and J lost 3 bases; unmatched junction nucleotides: 6. The DNA of the CDR3 is TGTGCCAGCAGCCGGACAGGGGCTAACAATCAGCCCCAGCATTTT. Protein: CASSRTGANNQPQHF.

This clone was seen only once. This chain joins TRBV18 and TRBJ2-7; tentative D call: TRBD1 (6 bases). The CDR3 has 17 residues. V was trimmed by 2 bases and J by 6 bases, leaving 23 bases between them. The germline CDR1 and CDR2 sequences are KGHSH and LQKENI. This chain's CDR3 is CASSPAAGQLTTAEQYF. CDR3 coding DNA: TGTGCCAGCTCACCAGCCGCCGGACAGCTCACAACGGCCGAGCAGTACTTC.

V is TRBV5-4 and J is TRBJ2-3; tentatively, D is TRBD1 (7 bases). CDR3 length: 19 amino acids. Germline-derived CDR1 and CDR2 are SGHNT and YYREEE (reference sequence). V was shortened by 3 bases and J by 6 bases, with 29 bases between the two germline ends. Here the CDR3 reads CASSSDQRTGPGGSDTQYF. CDR3 nucleotides: TGTGCCAGCAGCTCGGACCAAAGGACGGGGCCAGGGGGGTCGGATACGCAGTATTTT.

The chain has TRBV4-1 and TRBJ1-2; D not resolved. The germline gives CDR1 MGHRA, CDR2 YSYEKL. V was shortened by 1 base and J by 0 bases, with 9 bases between the two germline ends. The CDR3 loop spans 15 amino acids. The CDR3 DNA sequence: TGCGCCAGCAGCCAAGGCCCGGGAGCTAACTATGGCTACACCTTC. It yields the protein CASSQGPGANYGYTF.

The chain joins TRBV7-8 to TRBJ1-2; 8 positions agree with TRBD1. Germline CDR1 SGHVS, CDR2 FQNEAQ. CDR3 length: 12 amino acids. After removal of 4 bases from V and 8 bases from J, the junction contained 3 bases not matched to a gene. In DNA, the CDR3 is TGTGCCAGCAGCTCGACAGGGGAGGGCTACACCTTC. Protein: CASSSTGEGYTF.

This clone was seen just once. This chain's CDR3 is CASSRRVTDEQYF. CDR3 DNA sequence: TGTGCCAGTAGTAGGAGGGTGACTGACGAGCAGTACTTC. The chain is built from TRBV19 and TRBJ2-7; possible D gene TRBD2, 6 bases. The CDR3 runs to 13 residues. The germline V gene encodes CDR1 LNHDA and CDR2 SQIVND (reference sequence). The V end was cut by 4 bases, the J end by 5 bases, with 12 bases between.

This clone occurred a few times. The chain uses TRBV5-4 and TRBJ2-1; possible D gene TRBD1, 6 bases. This CDR3 is built from 14 residues. Germline V gene data show CDR1 as SGHNT and CDR2 as YYREEE (reference sequence). Trimming left V 2 bases short and J 6 bases short, with 12 bases between. The CDR3 DNA sequence: TGTGCCAGCAGCTTTCAGGGGATGCCCAATGAGCAGTTCTTC. It specifies CASSFQGMPNEQFF.

This clone was detected only a few times. The chain employs TRBV7-2 and TRBJ2-7, with 11 bases matching TRBD2. The CDR3 spans 16 residues. The V gene's germline CDR1 is SGHTA and CDR2 FQGNSA. The V gene end was trimmed by 2 bases and the J gene end by 2 bases; junction bases not matched to a gene: 5. In DNA, the CDR3 is TGTGCCAGCAGCTTATGGCTAGCGGGGGGCCCCTACGAGCAGTACTTC. Amino acid sequence: CASSLWLAGGPYEQYF.

The J gene is TRBJ2-7, the V gene TRBV6-5, with TRBD2 matching 13 bases. J was trimmed by 6 bases and V by 2 bases; bases with no gene match: 1. Germline CDR1 MNHEY, CDR2 SVGAGI. The CDR3 loop spans 14 amino acids. CDR3 sequence (DNA): TGTGCCAGCAGTTACGGGACTAGCGGGGTCGAGCAGTACTTC. This sequence encodes CASSYGTSGVEQYF.

The chain has TRBV6-6 and TRBJ2-1; D gene uncertain. The CDR3 has 11 residues. The V end was cut by 2 bases, the J end by 8 bases, with 4 bases between. Germline loops: CDR1 MNHNY, CDR2 SVGAGI (reference sequence). The CDR3 here is CASSYTDEQFF. CDR3 bases: TGTGCCAGCAGTTACACGGATGAGCAGTTCTTC.

This clone was counted a few times. The chain joins TRBV30 to TRBJ1-2; D unresolved. CDR1 and CDR2 from the germline V gene are GTSNPN and SVGIG (reference sequence). The CDR3 runs 13 residues. Deletions cut 0 bases from V and 8 bases from J, with 13 bases between. CDR3 nucleotides: TGTGCCTGGAGTGTAACCCAACCGGGAGGCTACACCTTC. This gives the protein CAWSVTQPGGYTF.

V gene TRBV18 combines with J gene TRBJ1-3; D uncertain. The CDR3 runs to 13 residues. Germline lookup yields CDR1 KGHSH and CDR2 LQKENI. Trimming pared 8 bases from V and 3 bases from J, leaving 11 bases between. CDR3 coding DNA: TGTGCCAGCACTGAGGATCTTGGAAACACCATATATTTT. It yields the protein CASTEDLGNTIYF.

V gene TRBV10-1 combines with J gene TRBJ2-7; D might be TRBD2 (6 bases). There are 10 residues in the CDR3. Deletions cut 10 bases from V and 6 bases from J, with 10 bases between. Germline loops: CDR1 WNHNN, CDR2 SYGVQD (reference sequence). The CDR3 is CATTRTEQYF. DNA of the CDR3: TGCGCCACGACTAGGACCGAGCAGTACTTC.

This clone has only a few counts. The gene calls are TRBV11-2 and TRBJ2-3; D is possibly TRBD2 (6 bases). The V gene's germline CDR1 is SGHAT and CDR2 FQNNGV. The CDR3 is 16 residues long. V lost 0 bases and J 3 bases, leaving 13 bases between the germline ends. The CDR3 nucleotides read TGTGCCAGCAGCTTAGACCGGGGGAAAGGTACAGATACGCAGTATTTT. Translating gives CASSLDRGKGTDTQYF.

The rearrangement uses TRBV7-9 and TRBJ2-2; a weak D match, TRBD2 (6 bases). From germline, CDR1 is SEHNR and CDR2 FQNEAQ (reference sequence). V dropped 4 bases and J dropped 3 bases, with 9 bases sitting between them. The CDR3 is 14 amino acids. CDR3 region: CASSSGEDTGELFF. The CDR3, as DNA: TGTGCCAGCAGCTCGGGGGAGGACACCGGGGAGCTGTTTTTT.